This record covers a single T cell receptor beta chain. As yet, its antigen is unknown. This sample includes further DNA sequences coding for the same CDR3. The sample is drawn from a study of cytomegalovirus exposure and HLA in healthy donors. Overall study findings and caveats: A list of approximately 150 TCR beta chains associated with cytomegalovirus was given.

PCR amplification relied on 60 Vbeta primers (plus 13 Jbeta primers). The protocol was immunoSEQ multiplex PCR, while the TCRdb copy is restricted to in-frame clones and leaves out a portion. The specimen's table records some 130,000 clones. The CDR3 is 12 amino acids. Germline CDR1 is MGHRA and CDR2 is YSYEKL. V was shortened by 4 bases and J by 7 bases, with 8 bases between the two germline ends. This sequence joins TRBV4-1 and TRBJ2-1; possibly TRBD2 for D (5 bases). What was sequenced was PBMCs. The receptor comes from a middle-aged woman in good health and CMV-seronegative. The CDR3 coding sequence is TGCGCCAGCAGCCCCTCGGGGAATGAGCAGTTCTTC. It yields the protein CASSPSGNEQFF.